This T cell receptor beta chain was identified in a study of T cells in tuberculosis. Study-wide context: The T cells targeted glucose monomycolate, a mycobacterial lipid, via CD1B.

Thawed, overnight-rested PBMC were stained with GMM-loaded CD1B tetramer, viability dye and anti-CD3, then sorted. The lipid loaded on the CD1B tetramers was C32 glucose monomycolate from Rhodococcus equi. Assay used: immunoSEQ multiplex PCR; TCRdb lists only in-frame clones, some missing. The sample records some 60,000 clones, around 86% being singletons. With 5 bases clipped from V and 4 bases from J, the junction kept 3 bases outside the gene matches. The CDR3 extends over 13 amino acids. CDR1 LNHDA and CDR2 SQIVND come from the germline V gene (reference sequence). This clone was observed a few times.

This clonotype was obtained from an adult woman with latent tuberculosis. The sequencing input was CD1b-GMM tetramer-negative cells sorted from PBMCs. This sequence joins TRBV19 and TRBJ2-3, with 7 nucleotides matching TRBD2. The CDR3 protein is CASSLGLADTQYF. CDR3 nucleotides: TGTGCCAGTAGTCTTGGACTAGCAGATACGCAGTATTTT.